Below, 32 T cell receptor beta chains from the same sample are listed, as sequenced in a study of blood T cell repertoires in COVID-19. Measured with immunoSEQ multiplex PCR; TCRdb has only the in-frame clones, and not every one. This sample yields 250,000 or so clones, of which around nine tenths are seen a single time; roughly 4.9% belongs to the top ten. The sequencing sample was made of peripheral blood. The receptor set was obtained from a woman between 55 and 75 years old with COVID-19, enrolled during active disease.

The sample holds one count of this clone. The rearrangement joins TRBV7-9 to TRBJ1-2; weak D call: TRBD1 (6 bases). The CDR3 loop spans 13 amino acids. The germline V and J ends were trimmed by 1 base and 8 bases, with 11 bases remaining between them. In germline, CDR1 is SEHNR, CDR2 FQNEAQ (reference sequence). The CDR3 is CASSLGTAEGYTF. CDR3 sequence (DNA): TGTGCCAGCAGCTTAGGGACAGCGGAAGGCTACACCTTC.

The sample holds a few counts of this clone. The chain has TRBV4-3 and TRBJ1-5, with D hard to call. Trimming stripped 4 bases from V and 6 bases from J, with 16 bases between. This CDR3 has 15 residues. Germline CDR1 LGHNA, CDR2 YSLEER. The DNA of the CDR3 is TGCGCCAGCAGCCGTTATCATCAGCGGGGTCAGCCCCAGCATTTT. Protein product: CASSRYHQRGQPQHF.

The V call is TRBV6-5, the J call TRBJ1-1; D not resolved. Trimming shortened V by 4 bases and J by 5 bases, and 5 bases separated the two germline ends. The CDR3 has 11 amino acids. The germline V gene has CDR1 MNHEY and CDR2 SVGAGI. DNA for the CDR3: TGTGCCAGCAGTTCCCGGACTGAAGCTTTCTTT. This codes for CASSSRTEAFF.

The chain employs TRBV7-2 and TRBJ1-5; D call uncertain. V dropped 0 bases and J dropped 1 base, with 4 bases sitting between them. Germline CDR1 SGHTA, CDR2 FQGNSA. There are 14 residues in the CDR3. The CDR3 loop reads CASSLAQSNQPQHF. DNA of the CDR3: TGTGCCAGCAGCTTAGCGCAGAGCAATCAGCCCCAGCATTTT.

The chain links TRBV5-4 to TRBJ1-2; D might be TRBD1 (5 bases). The germline gives CDR1 SGHNT, CDR2 YYREEE (reference sequence). The CDR3 sequence is 14 residues long. V was shortened by 0 bases and J by 6 bases, with 12 bases between the two germline ends. This chain's CDR3 is CASSLVRGEDGYTF. The CDR3 DNA reads TGTGCCAGCAGCTTGGTGCGGGGCGAGGATGGCTACACCTTC.

This clone was observed once. The chain combines TRBV18 with TRBJ2-4; D might be TRBD1 (5 bases). This CDR3 contains 15 residues. Trimming pared 2 bases from V and 3 bases from J, leaving 11 bases between. CDR1 and CDR2 from the germline V gene are KGHSH and LQKENI. CDR3 protein: CASSPGAWDKNIQYF. The CDR3 bases are TGTGCCAGCTCACCAGGGGCCTGGGACAAAAACATTCAGTACTTC.

The chain recombines TRBV7-3 with TRBJ2-5; 8 nucleotides line up with TRBD1. This CDR3 comprises 14 residues. In germline, CDR1 is SGHTA, CDR2 FQGTGA. V gave up 5 bases and J gave up 3 bases; unmatched junction bases: 5. CDR3 residues: CASSTTGGKETQYF. The CDR3, as DNA: TGTGCCAGCAGCACCACAGGGGGGAAAGAGACCCAGTACTTC.

The gene calls are TRBV7-8 and TRBJ2-7; 10 nucleotides agree with TRBD2. The CDR3 is 15 residues long. The trim removed 2 bases at V and 3 bases at J, leaving 4 bases unmatched. Germline V gene lookup returns CDR1 SGHVS and CDR2 FQNEAQ. In DNA form, the CDR3 reads TGTGCCAGCAGCTTAAAACTAGCGGGAATCTACGAGCAGTACTTC. The encoded protein is CASSLKLAGIYEQYF.

V and J are TRBV27 and TRBJ2-5; 11 positions match TRBD2. With 6 bases clipped from V and 2 bases from J, the junction kept 8 bases outside the gene matches. Germline V gene lookup returns CDR1 MNHEY and CDR2 SMNVEV (reference sequence). The CDR3 totals 16 residues. The CDR3 DNA reads as TGTGCCAGCAGGCGACTAGCGGGGACCTTACAAGAGACCCAGTACTTC. This sequence encodes CASRRLAGTLQETQYF.

The J gene is TRBJ2-7, the V gene TRBV7-9; D may be TRBD2 (6 bases). The germline V gene encodes CDR1 SEHNR and CDR2 FQNEAQ (reference sequence). Trimming removed 4 bases from V and 4 bases from J, with 14 bases in between. The CDR3 is 14 amino acids. For the CDR3, the DNA is TGTGCCAGCAGCTATTGGCGGGGACCGTACGAGCAGTACTTC. Protein product: CASSYWRGPYEQYF.

This clone showed up just a few times. The J gene is TRBJ2-7, the V gene TRBV4-1; possible D gene TRBD1, 5 bases. Trimming removed 6 bases at V and 7 bases at J, with 25 bases between. CDR1 and CDR2 from the germline V gene are MGHRA and YSYEKL. This CDR3 is 16 amino acids long. CDR3 coding DNA: TGCGCCAGCAGTCCCCTTACCGAATCGACAGCGAGGGAGCAGTACTTC. This gives the protein CASSPLTESTAREQYF.

J is TRBJ1-5 and V is TRBV18; D unclear. This CDR3 is built from 15 residues. The V end was cut by 6 bases, the J end by 0 bases, with 12 bases between. Germline CDR1 is KGHSH and CDR2 is LQKENI. DNA of the CDR3: TGTGCCAGCTCCCCTACTTCAGGTAGCAATCAGCCCCAGCATTTT. Amino acid sequence: CASSPTSGSNQPQHF.

About this clone: Other DNA sequences in the same sample also yield this CDR3. V is TRBV7-9 and J is TRBJ2-4, with D maybe TRBD1 (6 bases). The CDR3 has 12 amino acids. Germline lookup yields CDR1 SEHNR and CDR2 FQNEAQ (reference sequence). Between the trimmed V and J ends, which lost 3 bases and 8 bases, there was a span of 8 bases. CDR3 DNA: TGTGCCAGCAGCTTCAGGGGAGACATTCAGTACTTC. This translates into CASSFRGDIQYF.

The chain employs TRBV3-1 (or the pseudogene TRBV3-2) and TRBJ2-7, with 12 bases that match TRBD1. V was pared by 3 bases and J by 3 bases, with 3 bases of the junction left unmatched. Per germline, CDR1 LGHDT and CDR2 YNNKEL (reference sequence). CDR3 length equals 15 residues. The CDR3, as DNA: TGTGCCAGCAGCCAGGGACAGGGGGCGATCTACGAGCAGTACTTC. This translates into CASSQGQGAIYEQYF.

V gene TRBV7-9 combines with J gene TRBJ2-7; TRBD2 aligns across 10 bases. The CDR3 is made up of 15 amino acids. CDR1 is SEHNR and CDR2 is FQNEAQ in the germline V gene (reference sequence). The ends lost 4 bases at V and 0 bases at J; junction bases unmatched: 3. CDR3 DNA: TGTGCCAGCAGCTCCCTAGCGGGAGTCTCCTACGAGCAGTACTTC. Residues: CASSSLAGVSYEQYF.

The CDR3 loop is CAISEPGGANSPLHF. The CDR3 bases are TGTGCCATCAGTGAGCCTGGGGGGGCCAATTCACCCCTCCACTTT. J is TRBJ1-6 and V is TRBV10-3; perhaps TRBD1 as D (6 bases). This CDR3 spans 15 amino acids. V gave up 2 bases and J gave up 7 bases, with 12 bases separating them. CDR1 and CDR2 from the germline V gene are ENHRY and SYGVKD.

The chain has TRBV25-1 and TRBJ1-2; D unclear. CDR1 is MGHDK, CDR2 SYGVNS, per germline. The V end lost 5 bases, the J end lost 5 bases, and 15 bases lay between the germline ends. The CDR3 has 14 residues. In DNA, the CDR3 is TGTGCCAGCAGTTTTGGCTTCACCGGGTATGGCTACACCTTC. Residues: CASSFGFTGYGYTF.

The rearrangement uses TRBV7-9 and TRBJ1-6, with 7 bases identical to TRBD1. Germline assignment: CDR1 SEHNR and CDR2 FQNEAQ (reference sequence). The CDR3 has 14 residues. J was trimmed by 8 bases and V by 8 bases; bases with no gene match: 9. CDR3 DNA: TGTGCCAGCCAGAAACAGGGGTTGGATTCACCCCTCCACTTT. Its translation: CASQKQGLDSPLHF.

This clone was counted between two and nine times. The chain recombines TRBV29-1 with TRBJ2-5; 13 nucleotides match TRBD2. The CDR3 is 15 residues long. Germline CDR1 reads SQVTM; CDR2 reads ANQGSEA. V shed 6 bases, J shed 4 bases, and the junction held 8 bases outside the gene matches. The chain's CDR3 is CSVSGLAGPGETQYF. The CDR3, as DNA: TGCAGCGTCTCGGGACTAGCGGGACCGGGAGAGACCCAGTACTTC.

The chain employs TRBV7-3 and TRBJ1-5; 8 nucleotides align to TRBD1. This CDR3 has 15 amino acids. The J segment lost 6 bases and the V segment lost 1 base, leaving 5 bases of the junction unmatched. Germline loops: CDR1 SGHTA, CDR2 FQGTGA. The CDR3 region is CASSLMPRGPQPQHF. The DNA of the CDR3 is TGTGCCAGCAGCTTAATGCCCAGGGGGCCTCAGCCCCAGCATTTT.

The chain recombines TRBV30 with TRBJ1-2; 7 bases line up with TRBD1. Germline assignment: CDR1 GTSNPN and CDR2 SVGIG (reference sequence). Losses at the gene ends were 0 bases for V and 9 bases for J; bases not matched to a gene: 7. There are 13 residues in the CDR3. The CDR3 is CAWSVQEGARYTF. The CDR3 DNA reads TGTGCCTGGAGTGTACAGGAGGGGGCACGCTACACCTTC. The full variable domain, in which reference TRBV30 and TRBJ1-2 provide the parts outside the CDR3, is SQTIHQWPATLVQPVGSPLSLECTVEGTSNPNLYWYRQAAGRGLQLLFYSVGIGQISSEVPQNLSASRPQDRQFILSSKKLLLSDSGFYLCAWSVQEGARYTFGSGTRLTVV.

The chain uses TRBV3-1 (or the pseudogene TRBV3-2) and TRBJ2-3, with TRBD2 matching 7 bases. The V segment lost 0 bases and the J segment 5 bases; nucleotides outside the gene matches: 8. The CDR3 contains 16 residues. CDR1 is LGHDT and CDR2 is YNNKEL in the germline V gene (reference sequence). The CDR3 loop reads CASSQDSGGVEDTQYF. The DNA for the CDR3 is TGTGCCAGCAGCCAAGATTCGGGGGGAGTTGAAGATACGCAGTATTTT.

V and J are TRBV2 and TRBJ2-7; TRBD1 is a possible D gene (5 bases). Germline values: CDR1 SNHLY, CDR2 FYNNEI. The CDR3 spans 15 residues. V lost 8 bases to trimming and J lost 3 bases, with 20 bases between them. The DNA of the CDR3 is TGTGCCAGCGGCAGTAGGCAGGGTCGGTTCTACGAGCAGTACTTC. Translated, it gives CASGSRQGRFYEQYF. The entire variable domain, with the rest obtained from reference TRBV2 and TRBJ2-7, is as follows: EPEVTQTPSHQVTQMGQEVILRCVPISNHLYFYWYRQILGQKVEFLVSFYNNEISEKSEIFDDQFSVERPDGSNFTLKIRSTKLEDSAMYFCASGSRQGRFYEQYFGPGTRLTVT.

The genes are TRBV28 and TRBJ2-7; 12 nucleotides match TRBD2. Germline CDR1 and CDR2: MDHEN and SYDVKM. CDR3 length: 17 amino acids. The J segment lost 2 bases and the V segment lost 6 bases, leaving 11 bases of the junction unmatched. The CDR3 sequence: CASRRLAGATGTYEQYF. The CDR3 DNA is TGTGCCAGCAGGCGACTAGCGGGAGCCACCGGGACCTACGAGCAGTACTTC.

This clone was found once. This chain joins TRBV5-5 and TRBJ2-7; a possible D gene is TRBD1 (6 bases). Trimming cost V 4 bases and J 2 bases, with 16 bases left between them. CDR3 length: 15 residues. Germline V gene lookup returns CDR1 SGHKS and CDR2 YYEKEE (reference sequence). The CDR3 is CASSHPGQGPYEQYF. The CDR3 coding sequence is TGTGCCAGCAGCCACCCCGGTCAGGGGCCCTACGAGCAGTACTTC.

V is TRBV5-5 and J is TRBJ1-1; TRBD1 aligns across 8 bases. The CDR3 spans 14 residues. Germline V gene data show CDR1 as SGHKS and CDR2 as YYEKEE (reference sequence). V shed 1 base and J 9 bases; nucleotides not matched to a gene: 8. CDR3 sequence: CASSLTGQGAQAFF. The CDR3 DNA is TGTGCCAGCAGCTTGACCGGACAGGGTGCTCAAGCTTTCTTT.

V and J are TRBV7-3 and TRBJ2-3; the D is unclear. This CDR3 spans 16 amino acids. The V and J ends lost 2 bases and 2 bases respectively, with 14 bases between them. Germline CDR1 and CDR2: SGHTA and FQGTGA. The CDR3 reads CASSLVSATFTDTQYF. In DNA form, the CDR3 reads TGTGCCAGCAGCTTAGTTTCTGCTACTTTCACAGATACGCAGTATTTT.

The chain couples TRBV30 to TRBJ2-7; 8 bases agree with TRBD1. Germline-derived CDR1 and CDR2 are GTSNPN and SVGIG (reference sequence). This CDR3 comprises 13 residues. Trimming took 2 bases from V and 5 from J; bases not matched to a gene: 5. The DNA of the CDR3 is TGTGCCTGGAGTCCAGACAGGGGCCACGAGCAGTACTTC. It yields the protein CAWSPDRGHEQYF.

V gene TRBV5-6 combines with J gene TRBJ1-2; possibly TRBD1 for D (6 bases). V dropped 4 bases and J dropped 3 bases, with 16 bases sitting between them. The CDR3 has 15 amino acids. Per germline, CDR1 SGHDT and CDR2 YYEEEE. The CDR3 here is CASSPGQTVDYGYTF. The CDR3 DNA sequence: TGTGCCAGCAGCCCTGGACAGACCGTGGACTATGGCTACACCTTC.

The rearrangement links TRBV5-1 to TRBJ1-1; 8 nucleotides line up with TRBD1. Trimming at V came to 1 base and at J to 2 bases, leaving 1 base not matched to a gene. CDR3 length: 14 amino acids. Germline CDR1 is SGHRS and CDR2 is YFSETQ. As DNA, the CDR3 is TGCGCCAGCAGCTTGCAGGGGGCCAACACTGAAGCTTTCTTT. The encoded protein is CASSLQGANTEAFF.

This chain joins TRBV19 and TRBJ1-3; TRBD1 matches 9 bases. Germline lookup yields CDR1 LNHDA and CDR2 SQIVND (reference sequence). The CDR3 spans 14 residues. The V gene end was trimmed by 5 bases and the J gene end by 4 bases; junction bases not matched to a gene: 3. For the CDR3, the DNA is TGTGCCAGTAGTGACAGGGGGAGAGGAAACACCATATATTTT. This gives the protein CASSDRGRGNTIYF.

This chain uses TRBV30 with TRBJ2-7; perhaps TRBD2 as D (6 bases). Germline CDR1 is GTSNPN and CDR2 is SVGIG (reference sequence). Trimming took off 1 base at V and 3 bases at J, with 16 bases between the two ends. CDR3 length: 15 residues. The DNA of the CDR3 is TGTGCCTGGAGTGGAAGGAGGGCTGGCTTCTACGAGCAGTACTTC. This translates into CAWSGRRAGFYEQYF.